This T cell receptor beta chain was sequenced during a study of early T cells in non-severe SARS-CoV-2 infection. The overall study: Unpaired chains resulted from sequencing bulk RNA of unsorted whole blood.

Overall study findings and caveats: Private and CD4 specificities were missed by VDJdb matching, skewed to anti-spike CD8.

Comment on this clonotype: What it binds is not known.

In the library, individual cDNA molecules carried attached unique molecular identifiers. TCRdb ran MiXCR on the 5' RACE reads and lists one entry per CDR3 protein. The repertoire consists of 80,000 to 100,000 distinct CDR3 sequences, with under 15% occurring once and the leading ten covering about 7.5%. With V trimmed by 5 bases and J by 2 bases, 7 bases remained unmatched. Germline CDR1 and CDR2: SGHVS and FNYEAQ. The CDR3 is 15 amino acids. The TCR was taken from an adult who was a healthcare worker with PCR-confirmed SARS-CoV-2 infection or an uninfected control (not recorded which). Sample: whole blood. The V and J genes are TRBV7-6 and TRBJ1-1, with 8 bases lining up with TRBD1. CDR3 DNA sequence: TGTGCCAGCAGCGTGCAGCAGGGGGCCAACACTGAAGCTTTCTTT. This codes for CASSVQQGANTEAFF.